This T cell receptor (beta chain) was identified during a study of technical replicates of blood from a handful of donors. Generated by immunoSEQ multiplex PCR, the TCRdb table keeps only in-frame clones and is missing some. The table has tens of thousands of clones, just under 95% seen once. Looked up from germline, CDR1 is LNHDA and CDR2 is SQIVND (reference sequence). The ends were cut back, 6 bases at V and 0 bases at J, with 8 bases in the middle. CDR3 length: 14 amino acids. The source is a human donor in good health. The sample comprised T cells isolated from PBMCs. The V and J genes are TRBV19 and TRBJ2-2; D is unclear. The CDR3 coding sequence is TGTGCCAGTAGGCCAGGCGCGAACACCGGGGAGCTGTTTTTT. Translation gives CASRPGANTGELFF.